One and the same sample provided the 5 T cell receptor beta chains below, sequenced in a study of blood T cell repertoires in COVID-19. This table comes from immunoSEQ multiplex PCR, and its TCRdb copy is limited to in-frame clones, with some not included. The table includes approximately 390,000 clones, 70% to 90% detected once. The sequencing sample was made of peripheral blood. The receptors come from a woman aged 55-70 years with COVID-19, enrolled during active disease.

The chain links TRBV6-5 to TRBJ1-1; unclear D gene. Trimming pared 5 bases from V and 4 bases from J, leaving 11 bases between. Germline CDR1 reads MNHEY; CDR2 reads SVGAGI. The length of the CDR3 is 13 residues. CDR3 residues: CASSMRESTEAFF. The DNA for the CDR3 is TGTGCCAGCAGTATGAGGGAGAGCACTGAAGCTTTCTTT.

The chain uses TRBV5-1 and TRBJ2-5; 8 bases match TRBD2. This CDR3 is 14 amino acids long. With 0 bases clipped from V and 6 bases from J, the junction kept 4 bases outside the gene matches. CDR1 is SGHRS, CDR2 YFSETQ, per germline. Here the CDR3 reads CASSLGGGGQTQYF. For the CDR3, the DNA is TGCGCCAGCAGCTTGGGCGGCGGGGGGCAGACCCAGTACTTC. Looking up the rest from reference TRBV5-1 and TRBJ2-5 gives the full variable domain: KAGVTQTPRYLIKTRGQQVTLSCSPISGHRSVSWYQQTPGQGLQFLFEYFSETQRNKGNFPGRFSGRQFSNSRSEMNVSTLELGDSALYLCASSLGGGGQTQYFGPGTRLLVL.

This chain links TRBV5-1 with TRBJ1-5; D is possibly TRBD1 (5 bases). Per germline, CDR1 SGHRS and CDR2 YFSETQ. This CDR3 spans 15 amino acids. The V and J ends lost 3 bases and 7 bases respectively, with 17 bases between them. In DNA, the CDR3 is TGCGCCAGCAGCTCCGGCCCGGAGGGGACCCAGCCCCAGCATTTT. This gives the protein CASSSGPEGTQPQHF.

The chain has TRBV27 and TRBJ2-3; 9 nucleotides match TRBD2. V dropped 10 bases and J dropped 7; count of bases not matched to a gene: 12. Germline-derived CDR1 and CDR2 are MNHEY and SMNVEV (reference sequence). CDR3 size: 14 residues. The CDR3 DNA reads TGTGCCACCAAGGGAGCGGGGGGCCCGTATACGCAGTATTTT. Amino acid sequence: CATKGAGGPYTQYF.

For the CDR3, the DNA is TGTGCCAGCAGCTATGGGACAGGGGCTGGCTATGGCTACACCTTC. Amino acid sequence: CASSYGTGAGYGYTF. This chain connects TRBV7-2 to TRBJ1-2; 10 nucleotides line up with TRBD1. J gave up 4 bases and V 4 bases, and 6 bases lay outside the gene matches. This CDR3 comprises 15 residues. Germline CDR1 SGHTA, CDR2 FQGNSA.